One T cell receptor (beta chain) is described in this entry. Its antigen is as yet unknown. Autoimmune disease history or systemic immunosuppression led to patients being barred. With baseline, cycle 4 day 1, and cycle 7 day 1 as timepoints, blood was sampled. The data belong to a study of OX40 agonist ivuxolimab in advanced cancers. The study, taken as a whole, reports: Expanded clones tended on average to be more numerous among CD8+ T cells than CD4+.

Profiling relied on immunoSEQ multiplex PCR, and the TCRdb table lists in-frame clones only, not all of them. Among about 59,000 clones listed, about 89% were seen once. Germline assignment: CDR1 MGHDK and CDR2 SYGVNS. Trimming took 0 bases from V and 5 from J; bases not matched to a gene: 9. The CDR3 spans 16 residues. This rearrangement joins TRBV25-1 to TRBJ1-2; TRBD1 matches at 7 bases. This receptor was obtained from an adult with an advanced solid tumor such as melanoma, head and neck, liver or kidney cancer. The material sequenced was CD4+ or CD8+ T cells sorted from blood, taken in a trial of the OX40 agonist ivuxolimab. CDR3 in DNA: TGTGCCAGCAGTGAATATAAGGGGACAGCGGGGTATGGCTACACCTTC. As protein: CASSEYKGTAGYGYTF.